Below, one TCR beta chain is given with its context. TCRdb's copy holds only in-frame clones and misses some; the assay was immunoSEQ multiplex PCR. Of more than 200,000 clones listed, around 84% were seen once; the top ten hold under 2%. Between the trimmed V and J ends, which lost 5 bases and 4 bases, there was a span of 24 bases. Germline-derived CDR1 and CDR2 are SEHNR and FQNEAQ (reference sequence). CDR3 size: 17 residues. The data are from a study of blood T cell repertoires in COVID-19. Study summary: The cDNA or gDNA used as material had been derived from T cells, B-cell-depleted T cells, or PBMCs.

Material: PBMCs or T cells enriched from blood (not recorded which). The chain uses TRBV7-9 and TRBJ2-7, with D perhaps matching TRBD2 (6 bases). This receptor was identified in a woman between 45 and 65 years old who had recovered from COVID-19. The DNA of the CDR3 is TGTGCCAGCAGCCCTACCAAGGGACTCCTGTCGGGGTACGAGCAGTACTTC. It encodes CASSPTKGLLSGYEQYF.